The 6 T cell receptor beta chains listed next were all sequenced from one sample in a study of T cells in Graves' hyperthyroidism and ophthalmopathy. The investigators amplified TCR beta CDR3 regions from RNA transcripts. Primed by the HTBI set, a first-round RT-PCR was run on the TCR CDR3. One entry per CDR3 protein, called by TCRdb with MiXCR from the multiplex PCR reads. The data show fewer than 550,000 distinct CDR3 sequences, about a sixth seen once. The sequencing input was blood. All receptors come from a woman aged 18 to 35 with Graves' hyperthyroidism.

This clonotype was detected many times. This chain uses TRBV5-1 with TRBJ2-1; weak D call: TRBD2 (7 bases). The ends were cut back, 5 bases at V and 4 bases at J, with 13 bases in the middle. The CDR3 runs to 14 residues. The V gene's germline CDR1 is SGHRS and CDR2 YFSETQ. Here the CDR3 reads CASSGGGAYNEQFF. The CDR3 DNA follows: TGCGCCAGCAGTGGGGGGGGCGCTTACAATGAGCAGTTCTTC.

In this sample, this clonotype turned up many times. The V call is TRBV7-3, the J call TRBJ2-7, with TRBD2 identical over 13 bases. Germline V gene lookup returns CDR1 SGHTA and CDR2 FQGTGA. With 5 bases clipped from V and 5 bases from J, the junction kept 6 bases outside the gene matches. This CDR3 has 15 amino acids. CDR3 sequence: CASSRGLAGVNEQYF. CDR3 nucleotide sequence: TGTGCCAGCAGCCGAGGACTAGCGGGAGTAAACGAGCAGTACTTC.

The table lists this clonotype with many counts. CDR3 bases: TGTGCCAGCAGTTTATGGGGATCGGGAGGTAACACTGAAGCTTTCTTT. Residues: CASSLWGSGGNTEAFF. V is TRBV28 and J is TRBJ1-1, with D unclear. Germline lookup yields CDR1 MDHEN and CDR2 SYDVKM. This CDR3 has 16 residues. Trimming cost V 0 bases and J 2 bases, with 13 bases left between them.

The chain combines TRBV11-1 with TRBJ2-5; 8 nucleotides line up with TRBD2. Trimming removed 5 bases from V and 5 bases from J; junction bases left unmatched: 4. Germline values: CDR1 SGHAT, CDR2 FQDESV (reference sequence). The CDR3 is 13 residues long. CDR3 loop: CASSATSVETQYF. CDR3 nucleotide sequence: TGTGCCAGCAGCGCGACTAGCGTTGAGACCCAGTACTTC.

This clonotype has a count of ten or more. This rearrangement joins TRBV20-1 to TRBJ2-7; the match to TRBD2 covers 11 bases. V dropped 1 base and J dropped 0; count of bases not matched to a gene: 8. CDR3 size: 17 residues. Germline CDR1 DFQATT, CDR2 SNEGSKA (reference sequence). This CDR3 is CSARATSGKMSSYEQYF. The CDR3 region has the DNA TGCAGTGCTAGAGCGACTAGCGGGAAGATGAGCTCCTACGAGCAGTACTTC.

This clonotype was recorded a few times. This sequence joins TRBV20-1 and TRBJ2-6; D uncertain. Deletions cut 5 bases from V and 1 base from J, with 6 bases between. In germline, CDR1 is DFQATT, CDR2 SNEGSKA (reference sequence). The CDR3 runs to 13 residues. The CDR3 region is CSAVGSGANVLTF. CDR3 DNA: TGCAGTGCTGTAGGTTCTGGGGCCAACGTCCTGACTTTC.